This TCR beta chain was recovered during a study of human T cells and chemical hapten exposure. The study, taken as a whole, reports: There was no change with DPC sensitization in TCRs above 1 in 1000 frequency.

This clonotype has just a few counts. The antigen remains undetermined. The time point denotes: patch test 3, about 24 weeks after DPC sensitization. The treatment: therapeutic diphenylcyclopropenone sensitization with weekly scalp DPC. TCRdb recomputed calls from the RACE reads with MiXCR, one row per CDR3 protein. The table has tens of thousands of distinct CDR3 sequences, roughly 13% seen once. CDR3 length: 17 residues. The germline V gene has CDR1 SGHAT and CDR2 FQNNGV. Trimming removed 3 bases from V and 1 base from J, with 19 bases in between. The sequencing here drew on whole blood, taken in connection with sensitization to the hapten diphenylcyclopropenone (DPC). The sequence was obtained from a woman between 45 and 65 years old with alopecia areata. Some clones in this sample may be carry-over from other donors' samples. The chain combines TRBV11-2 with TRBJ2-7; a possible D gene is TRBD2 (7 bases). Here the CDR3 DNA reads TGTGCCAGCAGCTTTAGTAGTTTCAGGGGAGGGTCCTACGAGCAGTACTTC. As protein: CASSFSSFRGGSYEQYF. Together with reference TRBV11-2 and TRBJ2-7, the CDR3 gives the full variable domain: EAGVAQSPRYKIIEKRQSVAFWCNPISGHATLYWYQQILGQGPKLLIQFQNNGVVDDSQLPKDRFSAERLKGVDSTLKIQPAKLEDSAVYLCASSFSSFRGGSYEQYFGPGTRLTVT.